The 7 T cell receptor beta chains below come from one sample, sequenced in a study of identical twins. TCRdb re-analysed the 5' RACE reads in MiXCR, keeping a single row per CDR3 protein. The data show about 240,000 distinct CDR3 sequences, 6% to 8.5% seen once. The same specimen was also included in a second study, on yellow fever vaccine responses in identical twins.

The sequenced sample consisted of CD8+ T cells sorted from blood. The receptors originated from a woman under 30 in good health.

This clonotype was seen many times. V is TRBV24-1 and J is TRBJ2-5; D might be TRBD1 (6 bases). Trimming stripped 5 bases from V and 5 bases from J, with 8 bases between. This CDR3 is built from 12 residues. Germline-derived CDR1 and CDR2 are KGHDR and SFDVKD. Here the CDR3 reads CATSGRGETQYF. CDR3 in DNA: TGTGCCACCAGTGGTAGGGGGGAGACCCAGTACTTC.

This chain links TRBV29-1 with TRBJ2-5; D ambiguous. The CDR3 is made up of 12 amino acids. Looked up from germline, CDR1 is SQVTM and CDR2 is ANQGSEA. V lost 6 bases, J lost 2 bases, and 10 bases lay in between. The DNA for the CDR3 is TGCAGCGTAATGGACCGACAAGAGACCCAGTACTTC. It codes for CSVMDRQETQYF.

The chain is built from TRBV3-1 and TRBJ2-5, with 9 bases lining up with TRBD2. V lost 5 bases and J lost 2; bases outside the gene matches: 9. Germline V lookup: CDR1 LGHDT, CDR2 YNNKEL (reference sequence). The CDR3 length is 16 residues. CDR3 DNA sequence: TGTGCCAGCAGCGTGGGGGCGGGGGGGCCTCAAGAGACCCAGTACTTC. It translates to CASSVGAGGPQETQYF.

The V gene is TRBV9, the J gene TRBJ2-7; 7 bases are shared with TRBD2. Trimming removed 4 bases from V and 2 bases from J; junction bases left unmatched: 9. This CDR3 region has 15 residues. Per germline, CDR1 SGDLS and CDR2 YYNGEE. DNA of the CDR3: TGTGCCAGCAGCTGGGGAGGGGCGTCCACCTACGAGCAGTACTTC. This gives the protein CASSWGGASTYEQYF.

The chain carries TRBV7-9 and TRBJ2-1; tentatively, D is TRBD1 (6 bases). The length of the CDR3 is 15 residues. Germline values: CDR1 SEHNR, CDR2 FQNEAQ (reference sequence). V lost 1 base, J lost 7 bases, and 14 bases lay in between. The CDR3 nucleotides are TGTGCCAGCAGCTTAGGACAGGTTAGCAGAAATGAGCAGTTCTTC. Amino acid sequence: CASSLGQVSRNEQFF.

This clonotype occurred a few times. This chain uses TRBV11-1 with TRBJ2-2; 14 nucleotides match TRBD2. Germline lookup yields CDR1 SGHAT and CDR2 FQDESV (reference sequence). The CDR3 loop spans 18 amino acids. V trimming: 4 bases; J trimming: 4 bases; junction bases outside the gene matches: 8. The CDR3 coding sequence is TGTGCCAGCAGCTCACCGGGACTAGCGGGAGTCCCCACCGGGGAGCTGTTTTTT. It yields the protein CASSSPGLAGVPTGELFF. Combining the CDR3 with reference TRBV11-1 and TRBJ2-2 gives the whole variable domain EAEVAQSPRYKITEKSQAVAFWCDPISGHATLYWYRQILGQGPELLVQFQDESVVDDSQLPKDRFSAERLKGVDSTLKIQPAELGDSAMYLCASSSPGLAGVPTGELFFGEGSRLTVL.

This clonotype was observed a few times. The J gene is TRBJ2-1, the V gene TRBV5-1; 9 nucleotides agree with TRBD1. CDR3 length: 15 residues. Germline V lookup: CDR1 SGHRS, CDR2 YFSETQ. The V gene end was trimmed by 4 bases and the J gene end by 6 bases; junction bases not matched to a gene: 8. CDR3 sequence: CASSPAGTGRNEQFF. The CDR3 nucleotides read TGCGCCAGCAGCCCGGCCGGGACAGGGCGCAATGAGCAGTTCTTC. Full variable domain (rest looked up from reference TRBV5-1 and TRBJ2-1): KAGVTQTPRYLIKTRGQQVTLSCSPISGHRSVSWYQQTPGQGLQFLFEYFSETQRNKGNFPGRFSGRQFSNSRSEMNVSTLELGDSALYLCASSPAGTGRNEQFFGPGTRLTVL.